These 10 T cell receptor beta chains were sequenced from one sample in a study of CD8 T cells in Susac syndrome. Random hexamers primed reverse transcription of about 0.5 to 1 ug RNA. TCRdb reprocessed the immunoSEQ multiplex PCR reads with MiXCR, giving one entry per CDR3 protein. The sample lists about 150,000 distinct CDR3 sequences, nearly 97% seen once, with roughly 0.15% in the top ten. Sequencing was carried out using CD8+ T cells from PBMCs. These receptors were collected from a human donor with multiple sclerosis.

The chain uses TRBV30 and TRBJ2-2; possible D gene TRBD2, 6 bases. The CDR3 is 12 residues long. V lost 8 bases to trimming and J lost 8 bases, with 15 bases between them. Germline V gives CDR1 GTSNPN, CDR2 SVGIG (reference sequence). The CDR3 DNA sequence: TGTGCCGGGCCCGGAGGGGCGGGGGAGCTGTTTTTT. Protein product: CAGPGGAGELFF.

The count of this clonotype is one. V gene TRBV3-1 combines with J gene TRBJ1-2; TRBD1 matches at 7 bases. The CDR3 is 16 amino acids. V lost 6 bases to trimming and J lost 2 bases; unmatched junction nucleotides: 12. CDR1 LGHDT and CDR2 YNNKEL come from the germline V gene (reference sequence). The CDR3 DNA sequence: TGTGCCAGCAGGGTCCGGGACAGTATTTCCAACTATGGCTACACCTTC. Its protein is CASRVRDSISNYGYTF.

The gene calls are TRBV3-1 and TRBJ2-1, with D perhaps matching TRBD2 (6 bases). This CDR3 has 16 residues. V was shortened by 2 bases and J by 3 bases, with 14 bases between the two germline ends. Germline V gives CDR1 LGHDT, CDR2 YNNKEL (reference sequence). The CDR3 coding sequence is TGTGCCAGCAGCCAAATGCGGGACTTCAACTACAATGAGCAGTTCTTC. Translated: CASSQMRDFNYNEQFF.

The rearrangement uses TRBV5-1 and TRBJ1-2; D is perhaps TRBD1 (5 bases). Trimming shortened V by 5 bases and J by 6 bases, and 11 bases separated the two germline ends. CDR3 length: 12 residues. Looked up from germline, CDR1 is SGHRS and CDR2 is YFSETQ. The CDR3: CASRKGADGYTF. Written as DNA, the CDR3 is TGCGCCAGCAGAAAAGGGGCCGATGGCTACACCTTC.

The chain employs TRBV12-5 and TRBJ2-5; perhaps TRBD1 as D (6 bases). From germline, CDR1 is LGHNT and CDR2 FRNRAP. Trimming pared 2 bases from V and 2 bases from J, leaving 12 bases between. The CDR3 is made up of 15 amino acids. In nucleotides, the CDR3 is TGTGCTAGTGGTTTGTCCGGGACAAGACAAGAGACCCAGTACTTC. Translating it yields CASGLSGTRQETQYF.

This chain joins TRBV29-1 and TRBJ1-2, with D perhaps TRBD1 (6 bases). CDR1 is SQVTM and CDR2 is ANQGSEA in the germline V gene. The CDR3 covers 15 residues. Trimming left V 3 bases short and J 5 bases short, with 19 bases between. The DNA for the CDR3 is TGCAGCGTTGAGGATGAGACAGGCATCGGGTATGGCTACACCTTC. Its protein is CSVEDETGIGYGYTF.

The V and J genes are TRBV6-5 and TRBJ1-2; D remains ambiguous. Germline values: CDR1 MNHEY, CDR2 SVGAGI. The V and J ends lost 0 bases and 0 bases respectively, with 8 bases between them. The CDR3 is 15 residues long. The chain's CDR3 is CASSYSTGSNYGYTF. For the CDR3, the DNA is TGTGCCAGCAGTTACTCAACGGGGTCTAACTATGGCTACACCTTC.

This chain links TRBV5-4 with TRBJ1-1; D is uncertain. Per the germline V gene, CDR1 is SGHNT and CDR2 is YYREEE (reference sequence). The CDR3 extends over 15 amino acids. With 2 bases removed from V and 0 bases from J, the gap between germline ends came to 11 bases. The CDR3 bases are TGTGCCAGCAGCTTTGGTTCCGGAATGAACACTGAAGCTTTCTTT. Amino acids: CASSFGSGMNTEAFF.

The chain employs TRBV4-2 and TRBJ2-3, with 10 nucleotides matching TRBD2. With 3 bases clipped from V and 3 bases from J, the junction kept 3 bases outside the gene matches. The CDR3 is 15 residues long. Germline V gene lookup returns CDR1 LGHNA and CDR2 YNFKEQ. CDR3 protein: CASSQLAGGTDTQYF. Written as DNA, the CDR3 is TGTGCCAGCAGCCAGTTAGCGGGGGGAACAGATACGCAGTATTTT.

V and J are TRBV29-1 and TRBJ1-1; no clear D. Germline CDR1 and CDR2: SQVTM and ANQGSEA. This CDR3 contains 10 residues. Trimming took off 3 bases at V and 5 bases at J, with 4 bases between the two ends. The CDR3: CSVENTEAFF. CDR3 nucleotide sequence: TGCAGCGTTGAGAATACTGAAGCTTTCTTT.